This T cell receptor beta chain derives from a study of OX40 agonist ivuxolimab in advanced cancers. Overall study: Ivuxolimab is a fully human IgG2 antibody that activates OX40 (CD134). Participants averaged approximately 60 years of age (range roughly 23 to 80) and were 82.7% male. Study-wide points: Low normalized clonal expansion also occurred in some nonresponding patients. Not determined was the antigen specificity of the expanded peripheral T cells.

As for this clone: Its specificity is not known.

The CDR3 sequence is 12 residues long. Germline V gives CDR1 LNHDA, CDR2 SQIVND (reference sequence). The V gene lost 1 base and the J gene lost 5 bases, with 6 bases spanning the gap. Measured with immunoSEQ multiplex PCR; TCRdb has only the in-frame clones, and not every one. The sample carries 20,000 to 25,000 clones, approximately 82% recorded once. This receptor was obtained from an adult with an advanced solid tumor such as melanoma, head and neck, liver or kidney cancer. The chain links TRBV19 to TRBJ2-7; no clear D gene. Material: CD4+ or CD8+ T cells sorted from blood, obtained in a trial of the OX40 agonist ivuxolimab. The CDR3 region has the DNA TGTGCCAGTAGTATAGTTGGTGACGAGCAGTACTTC. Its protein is CASSIVGDEQYF.